The rows below give T cell receptor beta chains drawn from one sample of a study of cytomegalovirus exposure and HLA in healthy donors. The assay was immunoSEQ multiplex PCR, and TCRdb's table has in-frame clones only and misses some. The data show about 190,000 clones, about 81% seen once. The sequenced sample consisted of PBMCs. All receptors come from a woman under 30 in good health and CMV-seropositive. Both conserved end residues are part of each CDR3. The D gene is left open where the match is weak. Clone size is shown for a subset of rows, as once, few, many or a class of expanded clone.

TRBJ2-7	TRBD1	NA	TRBV5-1	CASSLGDRGYEQYF
TRBJ2-1	TRBD2	NA	TRBV10-1	CASSDSTSGLSNEQFF
TRBJ2-7	TRBD1	NA	TRBV6-5	CASSPVSGGSYEQYF
TRBJ1-4	TRBD1	NA	TRBV29-1	CSVEASGQGGTNEKLFF
TRBJ1-4	NA	NA	TRBV15	CATSRDSSEGNVNEKLFF
TRBJ2-1	TRBD2	NA	TRBV7-2	CASRASGGRRGEQFF
TRBJ1-1	NA	NA	TRBV28	CASSHGGGPNTEAFF
TRBJ2-4	NA	NA	TRBV25-1	CASSERRGAKNIQYF
TRBJ1-1	NA	NA	TRBV6-1	CASSKGGSGTEAFF
TRBJ2-1	NA	few	TRBV7-6	CASSRPGPTYNEQFF